Below are 20 T cell receptor beta chains sequenced from a single sample in a study of T-cell reconstitution after alpha-beta-depleted transplantation in children. Unique molecular identifiers were used in preparing the TCRbeta library. TCRdb recomputed calls from the PCR reads with MiXCR, one row per CDR3 protein. The sample holds 530,000 or so distinct CDR3 sequences, 25% to 30% seen once. The sequencing used PBMCs, collected before TCRalphabeta/CD19-depleted stem cell transplant. All receptors derive from a boy younger than two with Wiskott-Aldrich syndrome, due to receive a stem cell transplant.

This clonotype was counted a few times. The chain uses TRBV5-1 and TRBJ2-3; possible D gene TRBD1, 6 bases. This CDR3 spans 13 amino acids. The V end lost 5 bases, the J end lost 4 bases, and 11 bases lay between the germline ends. The V gene's germline CDR1 is SGHRS and CDR2 YFSETQ. Here the CDR3 DNA reads TGCGCCAGCAGTCCGACAGGTCCAGATACGCAGTATTTT. Translating it yields CASSPTGPDTQYF.

This clonotype was detected only a few times. The chain joins TRBV7-2 to TRBJ2-1; D gene ambiguous. V lost 1 base and J 0 bases, leaving 4 bases between the germline ends. CDR1 SGHTA and CDR2 FQGNSA come from the germline V gene. This CDR3 is built from 14 residues. The CDR3 nucleotides are TGTGCCAGCAGCTTAGGGTACTCCTACAATGAGCAGTTCTTC. Translating gives CASSLGYSYNEQFF.

This clonotype was seen more than once but under ten times. The J gene is TRBJ1-6, the V gene TRBV20-1, with 7 bases identical to TRBD1. This CDR3 comprises 16 residues. Germline assignment: CDR1 DFQATT and CDR2 SNEGSKA (reference sequence). The trim removed 5 bases at V and 0 bases at J, leaving 7 bases unmatched. The CDR3 DNA follows: TGCAGTGCTTCCCGACAGGGAAGCTCCTATAATTCACCCCTCCACTTT. Its translation is CSASRQGSSYNSPLHF.

On this clonotype itself: Compared with germline, one end of the junction differs, possibly owing to a read error. This chain links TRBV6-1 with TRBJ2-1, with 7 bases identical to TRBD1. The CDR3 runs to 14 residues. Germline V gene lookup returns CDR1 MNHNS and CDR2 SASEGT. DNA for the CDR3: TGTGCCAGCAGGGAAGGGACAGTCAAGAATGAGCAGTTCTTC. As protein: CASREGTVKNEQFF.

The J gene is TRBJ1-1, the V gene TRBV6-1, with 9 nucleotides matching TRBD1. Germline V gene sequence: CDR1 MNHNS, CDR2 SASEGT. This CDR3 contains 16 residues. V was clipped by 8 bases and J by 6 bases; unmatched bases: 16. The CDR3 region has the DNA TGTGCCAGCTCTCTCAGGACAGGGGCTGGGGGACCTGAAGCTTTCTTT. Its translation is CASSLRTGAGGPEAFF.

The chain combines TRBV5-5 with TRBJ2-1; D is unclear. V was clipped by 0 bases and J by 12 bases, with 7 bases between them. The CDR3 totals 11 residues. Germline V gene lookup returns CDR1 SGHKS and CDR2 YYEKEE (reference sequence). CDR3 protein: CASSLGYRQFF. CDR3 nucleotide sequence: TGTGCCAGCAGCTTGGGATATAGGCAGTTCTTC. Supplemented by reference TRBV5-5 and TRBJ2-1, the full variable domain reads DAGVTQSPTHLIKTRGQQVTLRCSPISGHKSVSWYQQVLGQGPQFIFQYYEKEERGRGNFPDRFSARQFPNYSSELNVNALLLGDSALYLCASSLGYRQFFGPGTRLTVL.

This chain links TRBV5-1 with TRBJ2-7, with unresolved D. This CDR3 is 12 amino acids long. Germline CDR1 SGHRS, CDR2 YFSETQ. Trimming pared 3 bases from V and 6 bases from J, leaving 10 bases between. The CDR3 DNA follows: TGCGCCAGCAGCTCCAACAGCTTCGAGCAGTACTTC. This encodes CASSSNSFEQYF.

On this clonotype: A junction boundary mismatches the germline segment, possibly from a read error. The J gene is TRBJ2-1, the V gene TRBV6-2 or TRBV6-3, with D possibly TRBD1 on 6 matching bases. CDR3 length: 15 residues. CDR1 is MNHEY and CDR2 is SVGEGT in the germline V gene. CDR3 in amino acids: CASSYGGSSHNEQFF. DNA for the CDR3: TGTGCCAGCAGTTACGGGGGCAGCTCCCACAATGAGCAGTTCTTC.

The rearrangement links TRBV7-3 to TRBJ2-4; either TRBD1 or TRBD2 may fit D (6 bases each). The CDR3 sequence is 13 residues long. Looked up from germline, CDR1 is SGHTA and CDR2 is FQGTGA. Between the trimmed V and J ends, which lost 3 bases and 9 bases, there was a span of 12 bases. The CDR3 reads CASSLAEGGIQYF. The CDR3 DNA follows: TGTGCCAGCAGCTTGGCCGAGGGGGGCATTCAGTACTTC.

The CDR3 is CASSFRQEHEQYF. The CDR3, as DNA: TGTGCCAGCAGTTTCAGGCAGGAGCACGAGCAGTACTTC. This chain connects TRBV12-3 or TRBV12-4 to TRBJ2-7; D not resolved. V lost 3 bases, J lost 5 bases, and 11 bases lay in between. The CDR3 runs to 13 residues.

This chain uses TRBV28 with TRBJ1-4; D may be TRBD1 (5 bases). From germline, CDR1 is MDHEN and CDR2 SYDVKM. The V end lost 6 bases, the J end lost 1 base, and 15 bases lay between the germline ends. The length of the CDR3 is 16 residues. Written as DNA, the CDR3 is TGTGCCAGCAGCCTCCCAGGGACCCAAACTAATGAAAAACTGTTTTTT. It yields the protein CASSLPGTQTNEKLFF.

This clonotype was counted ten times or more. The J gene is TRBJ2-7, the V gene TRBV7-2, with TRBD2 matching over 7 bases. V trimming: 3 bases; J trimming: 6 bases; junction bases outside the gene matches: 8. The CDR3 has 14 residues. Germline V CDR1 and CDR2: SGHTA, FQGNSA. Here the CDR3 DNA reads TGTGCCAGCAGCTTTCAGGGAGGGAGGTCCGAGCAGTACTTC. The encoded protein is CASSFQGGRSEQYF.

The chain joins TRBV7-8 to TRBJ2-3; TRBD2 agrees at 11 bases. The J segment lost 3 bases and the V segment lost 5 bases, leaving 7 bases of the junction unmatched. The germline gives CDR1 SGHVS, CDR2 FQNEAQ. The CDR3 is made up of 16 amino acids. CDR3 amino acids: CASSPRLAGKTDTQYF. In DNA form, the CDR3 reads TGTGCCAGCAGCCCAAGACTAGCGGGAAAGACAGATACGCAGTATTTT.

This clonotype came up a few times. The V call is TRBV11-1, the J call TRBJ1-2; D gene unclear. Germline lookup yields CDR1 SGHAT and CDR2 FQDESV (reference sequence). CDR3 length: 15 residues. V was pared by 2 bases and J by 4 bases, with 14 bases between. The CDR3: CASSLSRTSPYGYTF. CDR3 sequence (DNA): TGTGCCAGCAGCTTAAGTAGAACATCACCCTATGGCTACACCTTC.

This clonotype came up many times. The V and J genes are TRBV5-1 and TRBJ2-2, with 7 bases identical to TRBD2. The J segment lost 6 bases and the V segment lost 7 bases, leaving 9 bases of the junction unmatched. The CDR3 is made up of 14 amino acids. CDR1 and CDR2 from the germline V gene are SGHRS and YFSETQ. The CDR3 is CASRLREAAGELFF. As DNA, the CDR3 is TGCGCCAGCCGACTACGGGAGGCCGCCGGGGAGCTGTTTTTT. Drawing the rest from reference TRBV5-1 and TRBJ2-2, the complete variable domain is KAGVTQTPRYLIKTRGQQVTLSCSPISGHRSVSWYQQTPGQGLQFLFEYFSETQRNKGNFPGRFSGRQFSNSRSEMNVSTLELGDSALYLCASRLREAAGELFFGEGSRLTVL.

The chain has TRBV5-1 and TRBJ1-1; D is possibly TRBD1 (6 bases). The CDR3 totals 15 residues. Germline V CDR1 and CDR2: SGHRS, YFSETQ. V was shortened by 1 base and J by 0 bases, with 10 bases between the two germline ends. The CDR3 reads CASSLPRTVNTEAFF. CDR3 nucleotide sequence: TGCGCCAGCAGCTTGCCCCGGACAGTGAACACTGAAGCTTTCTTT.

The chain is built from TRBV27 and TRBJ2-3, with 7 bases lining up with TRBD2. Germline CDR1 reads MNHEY; CDR2 reads SMNVEV (reference sequence). V gave up 1 base and J gave up 7 bases; unmatched junction bases: 8. The CDR3 is made up of 15 amino acids. The CDR3 DNA reads as TGTGCCAGCAGTTTATACGGCGGGGGAGTAAATACGCAGTATTTT. Amino acids: CASSLYGGGVNTQYF.

The table lists this clonotype with a few counts. CDR3: CASSWGQYEQYF. CDR3 DNA: TGCGCCAGCAGCTGGGGACAGTACGAGCAGTACTTC. The chain employs TRBV5-1 and TRBJ2-7; TRBD1 aligns across 7 bases. Germline CDR1 reads SGHRS; CDR2 reads YFSETQ. This CDR3 region has 12 residues. After removal of 3 bases from V and 4 bases from J, the junction contained 1 base not matched to a gene.

This clonotype occurred a few times. The chain uses TRBV6-1 and TRBJ2-1; 9 bases align to TRBD2. With V trimmed by 7 bases and J by 6 bases, 7 bases remained unmatched. The CDR3 is 14 residues long. CDR1 is MNHNS and CDR2 is SASEGT in the germline V gene. CDR3 DNA sequence: TGTGCCAGCACTGGGCCTAGCGGGATCAATGAGCAGTTCTTC. Translating it yields CASTGPSGINEQFF.

The chain joins TRBV5-1 to TRBJ2-1; D gene ambiguous. Trimming removed 4 bases at V and 0 bases at J, with 14 bases between. There are 16 residues in the CDR3. Germline V gene data show CDR1 as SGHRS and CDR2 as YFSETQ. As DNA, the CDR3 is TGCGCCAGCAGCCGAGCCCGGGTGAGCTCCTACAATGAGCAGTTCTTC. Translated: CASSRARVSSYNEQFF.